What follows is one T cell receptor (beta chain) and its context. V was pared by 8 bases and J by 4 bases, with 11 bases between. Germline-derived CDR1 and CDR2 are SNHLY and FYNNEI. The CDR3 totals 13 residues. TCRdb's table, derived via immunoSEQ multiplex PCR, lists solely in-frame clones and lacks some. The sample lists roughly 60,000 clones, 65% to 80% occurring once. This specimen comes from a study of early stage breast cancer tumors. This clonotype was sampled from a person aged 30 to 39 with breast cancer. The sample taken for sequencing was blood. The V call is TRBV2, the J call TRBJ1-4; tentative D call: TRBD1 (5 bases). The CDR3 coding sequence is TGTGCCAGCGGGGGAAACAATAATGAAAAACTGTTTTTT. Its translation is CASGGNNNEKLFF.